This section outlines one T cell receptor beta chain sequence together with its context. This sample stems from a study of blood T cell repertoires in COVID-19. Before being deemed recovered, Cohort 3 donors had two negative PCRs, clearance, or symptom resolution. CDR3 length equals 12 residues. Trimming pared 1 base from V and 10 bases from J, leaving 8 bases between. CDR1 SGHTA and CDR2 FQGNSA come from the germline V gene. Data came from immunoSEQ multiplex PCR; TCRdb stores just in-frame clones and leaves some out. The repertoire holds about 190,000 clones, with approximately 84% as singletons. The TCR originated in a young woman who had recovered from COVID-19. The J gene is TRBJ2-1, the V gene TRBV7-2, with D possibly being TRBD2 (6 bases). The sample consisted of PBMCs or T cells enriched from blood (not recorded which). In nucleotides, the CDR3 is TGTGCCAGCAGCTTAGGGACTAACGAGCAGTTCTTC. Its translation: CASSLGTNEQFF.